The text below deals with one TCR beta chain. This entry is derived from a study of blood T cells in healthy people across ages. It was with a sample-barcoded 5' primer and a J-beta primer mix that a second PCR of roughly 6 to 11 cycles was run. TCRdb passed the 5' RACE reads through MiXCR, listing each CDR3 protein once. The table has over 1,500,000 distinct CDR3 sequences, around 48% seen once. Germline V gene data show CDR1 as KGHSH and CDR2 as LQKENI. The trim removed 3 bases at V and 2 bases at J, leaving 6 bases unmatched. CDR3 length equals 16 residues. Sequenced sample: blood. The clonotype comes from a woman aged 40 to 55 in good health. This rearrangement joins TRBV18 to TRBJ2-1; 8 bases fit TRBD2. The CDR3 is CASSPVAGRTYNEQFF. Here the CDR3 DNA reads TGTGCCAGCTCACCTGTAGCGGGGCGGACCTACAATGAGCAGTTCTTC.